This T cell receptor (beta chain) originates from a study of STAT5B mutations in CD4+ large granular lymphocyte leukemia. Study-level findings and limits: The CD4+ versus CD8+ T-LGLL clonality difference may reflect limited sample size. Top patient clones used TRBV06 genes more often: 8/27 versus 2/35 in controls.

Control samples were healthy donors' buffy coats. CDR3 length: 15 residues. The germline V and J ends were trimmed by 0 bases and 1 base, with 9 bases remaining between them. Germline V gives CDR1 LGHNA, CDR2 YNFKEQ. In regard to this clone: Its antigen is not identified.

The repertoire was sequenced with immunoSEQ multiplex PCR; TCRdb's copy has only in-frame clones and lacks some. The sample lists under 40,000 clones, approximately 71% occurring once. The sequencing input was CD4+ T cells from blood buffy coats. This TCR derives from a human donor in good health. This rearrangement joins TRBV4-2 to TRBJ1-2, with D unclear. The CDR3 DNA follows: TGTGCCAGCAGCCAAGAACTTTCAGTTAACTATGGCTACACCTTC. It is translated as CASSQELSVNYGYTF.